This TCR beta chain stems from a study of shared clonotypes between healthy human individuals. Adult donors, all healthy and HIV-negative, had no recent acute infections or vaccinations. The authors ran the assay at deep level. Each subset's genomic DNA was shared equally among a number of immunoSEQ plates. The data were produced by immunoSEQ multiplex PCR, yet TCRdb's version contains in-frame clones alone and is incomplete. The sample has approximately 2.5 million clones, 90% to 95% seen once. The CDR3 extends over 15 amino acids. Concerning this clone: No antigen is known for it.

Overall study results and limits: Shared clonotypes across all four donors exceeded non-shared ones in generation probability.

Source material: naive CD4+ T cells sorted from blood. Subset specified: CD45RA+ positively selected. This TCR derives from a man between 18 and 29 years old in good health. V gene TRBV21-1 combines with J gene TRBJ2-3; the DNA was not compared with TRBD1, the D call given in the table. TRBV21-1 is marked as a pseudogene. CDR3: CASSKGGQGQGTQYF. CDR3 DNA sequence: TGTGCCAGCAGCAAAGGGGGACAGGGCCAAGGTACGCAGTATTTT.